These 11 T cell receptor beta chains were sequenced from one sample in a study of beta chain features in type 1 diabetes. Study-level points and caveats: Among all four CD4+ subsets, Type 1 diabetes patients had TCRB CDR3s that were moderately but significantly shorter.

Reverse transcription of all isolated RNA meant that expressed TCRB transcripts were sequenced. TCRdb's copy holds only in-frame clones and misses some; the assay was immunoSEQ multiplex PCR. Among more than 250,000 clones listed, around 20% were seen once. Antigen specificity for these receptors is unknown. What was sequenced was naive CD4+ T cells from blood. The receptors shown here come from a woman in her 40s with type 1 diabetes.

The chain combines TRBV14 with TRBJ2-1, with 13 bases matching TRBD2. The CDR3 loop spans 17 amino acids. CDR1 is SGHDN, CDR2 FVKESK, per germline. V gave up 3 bases and J gave up 8 bases; unmatched junction bases: 10. The CDR3 sequence is CASSHRRVTSGRDEQFF. The CDR3 nucleotides read TGTGCCAGCAGCCACCGAAGGGTTACTAGCGGGAGGGATGAGCAGTTCTTC.

This clone has more than one count but fewer than ten. This chain links TRBV5-4 with TRBJ2-7; tentatively, D is TRBD1 (6 bases). Germline-derived CDR1 and CDR2 are SGHNT and YYREEE (reference sequence). The germline V and J ends were trimmed by 3 bases and 6 bases, with 16 bases remaining between them. CDR3 length: 14 residues. The CDR3 DNA reads as TGTGCCAGCAGCTACCGAGTTGACAGGACCGAGCAGTACTTC. Translated, it gives CASSYRVDRTEQYF.

This clone was found a few times. The genes are TRBV5-1 and TRBJ2-1, with 12 bases fitting TRBD2. V trimming: 0 bases; J trimming: 8 bases; junction bases outside the gene matches: 6. This CDR3 has 16 residues. Germline-derived CDR1 and CDR2 are SGHRS and YFSETQ. The CDR3 nucleotides read TGCGCCAGCAGCTTGGTTCTAGCGGGAGGGACGGATGAGCAGTTCTTC. Encoded protein: CASSLVLAGGTDEQFF.

This clone has just a few counts. This chain connects TRBV7-2 to TRBJ2-5, with 8 positions matching TRBD1. CDR3 length equals 17 residues. In germline, CDR1 is SGHTA, CDR2 FQGNSA. V trimming: 5 bases; J trimming: 7 bases; junction bases outside the gene matches: 18. CDR3 DNA: TGTGCCAGCAGCCGTCCCCCCGGACAGGGCGTCCTTGGGACCCAGTACTTC. Residues: CASSRPPGQGVLGTQYF.

This clone was observed a handful of times. This chain joins TRBV15 and TRBJ2-7; maybe TRBD1 (6 bases). The ends were cut back, 7 bases at V and 5 bases at J, with 18 bases in the middle. This CDR3 spans 14 amino acids. Germline CDR1 is LNHNV and CDR2 is YYDKDF (reference sequence). The DNA for the CDR3 is TGTGCCACCAAAACCTCAGGGGCGGGCCACGAGCAGTACTTC. Residues: CATKTSGAGHEQYF.

This clone appeared a few times. The chain employs TRBV4-1 and TRBJ1-1, with 9 bases identical to TRBD1. CDR1 and CDR2 (germline): MGHRA, YSYEKL. The length of the CDR3 is 15 residues. Unmatched junction bases numbered 3, after V lost 1 base and J lost 3 bases. The CDR3 sequence is CASSQVNRGHTEAFF. The CDR3 nucleotides read TGCGCCAGCAGCCAAGTTAACAGGGGGCACACTGAAGCTTTCTTT.

The chain employs TRBV19 and TRBJ1-2; D perhaps matches TRBD1 (5 bases). Germline CDR1 and CDR2: LNHDA and SQIVND (reference sequence). The CDR3 runs to 13 residues. The V end was cut by 5 bases, the J end by 7 bases, with 14 bases between. This CDR3 is CASSSRGASGYTF. The CDR3 bases are TGTGCCAGTAGTTCGCGGGGCGCGAGTGGCTACACCTTC.

There are a few counts of this clone. Other DNA sequences within the sample encode an identical CDR3. This sequence joins TRBV30 and TRBJ1-1; 8 bases are shared with TRBD1. CDR3 length: 13 amino acids. CDR1 is GTSNPN, CDR2 SVGIG, per germline (reference sequence). The trim removed 5 bases at V and 5 bases at J, leaving 7 bases unmatched. CDR3 DNA: TGTGCCTGGTCCAGGGGGCAGGATACTGAAGCTTTCTTT. It specifies CAWSRGQDTEAFF.

Only a few counts were recorded for this clone. V usage is TRBV29-1 and J usage is TRBJ1-1; perhaps TRBD1 as D (6 bases). Trimming cost V 5 bases and J 11 bases, with 12 bases left between them. The CDR3 runs 10 residues. The germline CDR1 and CDR2 sequences are SQVTM and ANQGSEA. CDR3 region: CSVNRGAAFF. For the CDR3, the DNA is TGCAGCGTTAACCGGGGGGCCGCTTTCTTT.

The genes are TRBV19 and TRBJ2-7; D is unclear. CDR1 LNHDA and CDR2 SQIVND come from the germline V gene (reference sequence). Trimming cost V 3 bases and J 5 bases, with 14 bases left between them. CDR3 size: 14 residues. This CDR3 reads CASSIVSGENEQYF. CDR3 sequence (DNA): TGTGCCAGTAGTATCGTGAGTGGAGAAAACGAGCAGTACTTC. The full variable domain, completed using reference TRBV19 and TRBJ2-7, is DGGITQSPKYLFRKEGQNVTLSCEQNLNHDAMYWYRQDPGQGLRLIYYSQIVNDFQKGDIAEGYSVSREKKESFPLTVTSAQKNPTAFYLCASSIVSGENEQYFGPGTRLTVT.

The chain uses TRBV5-1 and TRBJ1-1, with 10 bases identical to TRBD1. The CDR3 has 17 residues. Germline CDR1 is SGHRS and CDR2 is YFSETQ. V shed 4 bases, J shed 0 bases, and the junction held 9 bases outside the gene matches. The CDR3 DNA reads as TGCGCCAGCAGCCCCCCCGGACAGGGGGTAATGAACACTGAAGCTTTCTTT. Translating it yields CASSPPGQGVMNTEAFF.